This T cell receptor (beta chain) was identified during a study of CD8+CD57+ T cells in acquired aplastic anemia. On the study more broadly: Sorted CD4+ and CD8+ cells gave a mean 3.2 ug DNA, range 0.2 to 27.4 ug. Overall study findings and caveats: Controls did not differ significantly from patients in CD8+ Simpson's diversity. About 29 CD8+ CDR3 sequences occurred in both the patients and the controls.

Germline CDR1 and CDR2: SGHRS and YFSETQ. Trimming cost V 9 bases and J 6 bases; bases outside gene matches: 10. The CDR3 runs 13 residues. Patients selected for sequencing had displayed CD8+CD57+ cell expansion by flow cytometry. The blood sampling took place in patients who had so far received no therapy. Notes on this clonotype: What it binds is not known.

Researchers used genomic DNA as the template to profile TCR beta VDJ and CDR3. TCRdb fed the reads into MiXCR, producing one record per CDR3 protein. The data hold 220,000 or so distinct CDR3 sequences, with around three fifths observed a single time. The chain carries TRBV5-1 and TRBJ1-2; TRBD1 agrees at 8 bases. The TCR was taken from a human donor with aplastic anemia. Sequenced sample: sorted CD4+, CD8+, or CD8+CD57+ T cells (not recorded which) from PBMCs. DNA for the CDR3: TGCGCCAATACGGACAGGGAAAACCATGGCTACACCTTC. It yields the protein CANTDRENHGYTF.